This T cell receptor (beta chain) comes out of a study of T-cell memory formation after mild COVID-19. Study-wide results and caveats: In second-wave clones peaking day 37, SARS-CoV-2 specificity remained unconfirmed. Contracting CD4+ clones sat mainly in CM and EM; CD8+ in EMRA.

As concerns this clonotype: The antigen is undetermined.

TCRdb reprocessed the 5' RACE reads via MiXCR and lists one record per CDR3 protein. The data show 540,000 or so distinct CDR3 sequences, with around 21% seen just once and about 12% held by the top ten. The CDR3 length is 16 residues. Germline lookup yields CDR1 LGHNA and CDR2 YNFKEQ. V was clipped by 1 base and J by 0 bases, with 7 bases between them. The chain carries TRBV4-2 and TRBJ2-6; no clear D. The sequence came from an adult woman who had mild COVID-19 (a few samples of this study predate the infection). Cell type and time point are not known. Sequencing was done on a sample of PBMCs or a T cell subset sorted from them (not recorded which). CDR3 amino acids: CASSQVMPSGANVLTF. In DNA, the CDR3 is TGTGCCAGCAGCCAAGTCATGCCCTCTGGGGCCAACGTCCTGACTTTC.